These T cell receptor beta chains were read from a single sample in a study of vaccination and CD4 T cells after COVID-19. The antigens of these receptors remain unknown. One entry per CDR3 protein, called by TCRdb with MiXCR from the PCR reads. Of 7,200 or so distinct CDR3 sequences listed, approximately 57% were seen once; the top ten hold 34%. The sample was CD4+ T cells from blood, cultured in vitro. The receptors here all came from a human donor who had recovered from COVID-19. The CDR3 runs from the conserved cysteine through the conserved F or W. Each record gives: V gene, J gene, CDR3 protein.

v_call: TRBV28
j_call: TRBJ2-7
cdr3_aa: CASRPPAGRSYEQYF

v_call: TRBV10-3
j_call: TRBJ2-7
cdr3_aa: CAISESTGVGSHSYEQYF

v_call: TRBV15
j_call: TRBJ2-3
cdr3_aa: CATSRVGRDFGWDTQYF

v_call: TRBV24-1
j_call: TRBJ2-2
cdr3_aa: CATRGQGAETGELFF

v_call: TRBV6-1
j_call: TRBJ1-6
cdr3_aa: CASSKEGPQGSPLHF

v_call: TRBV11-2
j_call: TRBJ1-6
cdr3_aa: CASNPAGTGESYNSPLHF

v_call: TRBV27
j_call: TRBJ2-2
cdr3_aa: CASSLKTGGATVGTGELFF

v_call: TRBV2
j_call: TRBJ1-1
cdr3_aa: CASGDRVRAEAFF

v_call: TRBV4-1
j_call: TRBJ1-3
cdr3_aa: CASSQQGYGNTIYF

v_call: TRBV12-3/TRBV12-4
j_call: TRBJ1-1
cdr3_aa: CASSQAGVGTEAFF

v_call: TRBV27
j_call: TRBJ1-2
cdr3_aa: CASSAHSPVFAYGYTF

v_call: TRBV2
j_call: TRBJ2-5
cdr3_aa: CASSSSGGRETQYF

v_call: TRBV2
j_call: TRBJ1-2
cdr3_aa: CASKGDLTGEVGYTF

v_call: TRBV5-6
j_call: TRBJ1-2
cdr3_aa: CASSPGPYGYTF

v_call: TRBV20-1
j_call: TRBJ2-7
cdr3_aa: CSARSQAASYEQYF

v_call: TRBV30
j_call: TRBJ2-3
cdr3_aa: CAWTKGDTQYF

v_call: TRBV6-2/TRBV6-3
j_call: TRBJ1-1
cdr3_aa: CATERITEAFF

v_call: TRBV7-8
j_call: TRBJ1-5
cdr3_aa: CASSLARFPGNQPQHF

v_call: TRBV5-4
j_call: TRBJ2-5
cdr3_aa: CASSEAGTSAETQYF

v_call: TRBV29-1
j_call: TRBJ1-5
cdr3_aa: CSAQGGFDQPQHF

v_call: TRBV11-3
j_call: TRBJ1-6
cdr3_aa: CASSLPPTYNSPLHF

v_call: TRBV7-3
j_call: TRBJ1-3
cdr3_aa: CASSLMRGNTIYF

v_call: TRBV30
j_call: TRBJ1-2
cdr3_aa: CAWSEGWDYGYTF

v_call: TRBV27
j_call: TRBJ1-3
cdr3_aa: CASSLSGSGNTIYF

v_call: TRBV2
j_call: TRBJ2-7
cdr3_aa: CASTNDRFYEQYF

v_call: TRBV6-1
j_call: TRBJ2-3
cdr3_aa: CATEGPRTDTQYF